The entry that follows covers one T cell receptor (beta chain) sequence. Which antigen it targets is not known. The record has no base qualities; no much larger clone is one base away. The protocol used for the library was the immunoSEQ multiplex PCR assay. For the multiplex PCR, a mixture combining 60 forward primers for TCR Vbeta segments and 13 reverse primers for TCR Jbeta segments was used. The CDR3 region of rearranged TCR beta genes was amplified from genomic DNA with a multiplex PCR assay. On the Illumina HiSeq System, the amplified TCR beta libraries were sequenced as 87-base-pair reads. Per the authors' processing: A later analysis counted approximately 84 million unique TCR beta chains across the 690 or so repertoires, and some 12 million of these chains were shared by at least two donors. A nearest-neighbor algorithm error-corrected the raw reads and collapsed the reads into unique sequences, merging closely related sequences to remove PCR and sequencing errors. Alignment of CDR3 sequences to IMGT reference sequences was used to assign V, D and J gene segments. For a sequence to be retained, at least a six-nucleotide match to both a V gene segment and a J gene segment was required. Rearrangements were called productive when the CDR3 lacked stop codons and stayed in frame with V and J; all others were non-productive. CDR3 was defined by IMGT convention, running from the second conserved V-encoded cysteine to the conserved J-encoded phenylalanine. In an earlier analysis of 587 of the donors, sequences lacking an unambiguous match to a single V gene segment were excluded. An earlier analysis of a few hundred of the donors classified V segments as functional when productive rearrangements were above 56.7% and as segregating when the standard deviation between donors was above 5%. A statistical classification framework was developed to diagnose cytomegalovirus status using the catalog of TCR beta chain sequences. In a later analysis, V and J genes were assigned by comparing TCR nucleotide sequences against IMGT/GENE-DB human TR gene sequences. A later analysis assigned CDR3 sequences and most-parsimonious VDJ recombination scenarios with the TCRdist pipeline. In a later analysis, each TCR beta chain was defined by its CDR3 amino acid sequence together with its V-gene family, and reads lacking a unique V-gene family were excluded. To address suspected cross-contamination and a sequencing artifact, a later analysis removed several hundred highly shared, low-generation-probability nucleotide sequences. For each public chain, a later analysis derived a clonal expansion index from normalized ranks of inferred template counts within each repertoire. In a later analysis, generation probabilities were computed using a VDJ recombination model fitted to out-of-frame rearrangements, and the results were checked against IGoR. Hypergeometric tests were used in a later analysis to score TCR-TCR, TCR-HLA and TCR-CMV co-occurrence, with a repertoire-size bias correction applied to the TCR pairs. A later analysis estimated false discovery rates by permuting HLA or CMV assignments 20 times. In a later analysis, co-occurring TCRs were grouped using DBSCAN, with TCRdist sequence similarity added in when clustering inside HLA-allele-positive subsets. For co-occurrence clustering, repertoires with fewer than 30,000 or more than 120,000 public chains were excluded, along with four or five repertoires with anomalous nucleotide sharing. The clones in this table, taken by TCRdb from immuneACCESS, are in-frame only. Not every clone is retained; where verified, under half of the shortfall comes from an unresolved V gene, and the cause of the rest is unknown. V and J calls and clone size are copied from that table; D and trimming were computed from the DNA. A total of under 130,000 clones appear in this sample, about 83% of them only once. The ten largest make up approximately 6.1% of the sample.

The data derive from a study of cytomegalovirus exposure and HLA in healthy donors (dated 2017 in TCRdb). Study-wide context: An earlier analysis of roughly 500 of the donors reported 250 to 300 Gb of sequence data and around 120 million unique TCR beta sequences obtained from around 180 million T cells. In addition to the first cohort of 666 subjects, a separate validation cohort of 120 different subjects was used. An earlier analysis of around 540 of the donors applied high-throughput TCR beta sequencing to assess whether each TCR beta V gene segment acted as functional or pseudogenic. An early release covering 500 to 750 HLA-typed donors comprised approximately 300 gigabases of sequencing data and around 80 million unique TCR sequences. Roughly 5 DR-DQ haplotypes were treated as single units for association and clustering because of strong linkage in the cohort. HLA typing included class I and class II loci at four-digit resolution. All discovery cohort repertoires had been generated using a single sequencing platform. Alongside the repertoire data, information on donor age, sex, ethnicity and CMV serostatus was compiled. A later genetic analysis took genome-wide SNP genotypes for about 65% of the 666 donors and used that subset as a discovery cohort. The number of typed donors differed by locus: 629-630 for A, B, C, DRB1 and DQB1; approximately 520 for DQA1; fewer than 610 for DPA1; and approximately 450 for DPB1. In the later analysis, no new phenotypic data were used to find candidate immune exposures; instead, reliance was placed on TCR beta sequences and their occurrence across donors. On average, around 230,000 unique TCR beta nucleotide sequences were sequenced per donor among a few hundred genotyped donors of the cohort, with roughly 18% of those sequences being non-productive. The aim of the study was to test whether cataloging public T cell receptors could identify signatures of past pathogen exposure. To predict cytomegalovirus infection status, the study brought together high-throughput TCR immunosequencing, statistical association of individual TCRs with disease status, and machine learning. The study used immunosequencing to profile the T cell repertoires of approximately 690 subjects and linked those repertoires to cytomegalovirus serostatus. Among the roughly 390 genotyped donors, around 81% belonged to the genetic ancestry cluster associated with self-reported Caucasian donors. In a later analysis, previously published TCR beta repertoires from 500 to 750 donors were re-analyzed and high-resolution HLA genotyping was added so that TCR occurrence patterns could be studied.

Overall study outcomes, separate from this receptor: The classifier was reported to diagnose cytomegalovirus status with high specificity and sensitivity in both the original cohort and the validation cohort. A later analysis associated 16,951 TCR beta sequences with specific HLA alleles at a false discovery rate of 0.05. Because HLA typing was missing for some donors at each locus, association tests included only the typed subset. In a later analysis, HLA-associated TCR beta chains were found to be more clonally expanded and to have lower generation probabilities than equally common non-associated chains. Compared with the approximately 670-donor mean, donors in an Asian-associated ancestry cluster had fewer N-insertions in productive TCRs, according to a later genetic analysis. A cluster of highly shared sequence variants was judged likely to represent a technical artifact of the sequencing pipeline. When HLA alleles, especially DR and DQ, strongly co-occurred, TCR associations were difficult to assign to individual alleles. This cohort had only TCR beta chains sequenced, and the lack of alpha or paired-chain data limited which features could be detected. According to a later analysis, TCR association rates differed among HLA loci, with DRB1 alleles showing the most associated TCRs and HLA-C alleles showing the fewest. According to a later analysis, most CMV-associated TCR beta chains appeared to be HLA-restricted, and the HLA associations seemed to be driven largely by CMV exposure. A later genetic analysis associated a missense DCLRE1C variant with V-gene and J-gene trimming of TCR beta chains, and an independent cohort replicated the association. The authors suggested that the approach could potentially be extended to other disease states and immunological phenotypes. Over 15 rarely observed V segments, including chromosome 9 orphons, were excluded from the earlier analysis of a few hundred of the donors because counts were too low. Most TCR sequences were seen in very few donors, while some public TCRs were found in many individuals. According to a later analysis, parvovirus B19, influenza, CMV and Epstein-Barr virus appeared linked to several top co-occurrence clusters. The only immune exposure information available for the cohort was CMV serostatus. The presence/absence analyses assumed that sequencing depth was roughly uniform across donors, and that assumption may not be true. In vitro tests confirmed that a few of the cytomegalovirus-associated TCR beta chains recognize cytomegalovirus antigens. A further reported finding was that TCR beta sequences accurately predicted the HLA-A and HLA-B alleles for most subjects in the first cohort. Linkage disequilibrium might explain the correlated functional status among segregating V segments, but an unknown experimental factor could not be excluded. A total of roughly 160 TCR beta chains were listed by the study as associated with cytomegalovirus. An earlier analysis of around 600 of the donors showed that most TCR beta V segments appeared in productive rearrangements either about 90% or about 30% of the time, which broadly matched IMGT annotations.

The cohort consisted of 670 or so healthy bone marrow donors. At the time of sampling, all cohort members were nominally healthy, though unrecorded immune exposures were likely present. The donor was CMV seronegative and belonged to the group of under 400 seronegative cohort members. Each donor provided a peripheral blood sample, and peripheral blood mononuclear cells were used for TCR beta sequencing. Genomic DNA was extracted from the blood cell samples with the Qiagen DNeasy Blood Extraction Kit. The clonotype was recovered from a man between 18 and 29 years old in good health and CMV-seronegative. Input material: PBMCs.

The CDR3 protein: CASSLGGGGETQYF. The bases are TGTGCCAGCAGCTTAGGTGGAGGAGGAGAGACCCAGTACTTC. The rearrangement joined TRBV7-8 to TRBJ2-5; D gene: possibly TRBD2, on 5 matching bases. The CDR3 holds 14 amino acids from the cysteine to the phenylalanine. Only the CDR3 region is kept as DNA, spanning 42 bases read in frame from base 1. Deletion took 1 base off V and 4 bases off J, with a span of 10 bases between the germline ends. The CDR1 and CDR2 encoded by the germline V gene are SGHVS and FQNEAQ.